This TCR beta chain came from a study of response to subunit inactivated influenza vaccine. Study-wide points: T cells newly recruited by each seasonal influenza vaccination are few, the authors suggested.

Each CDR3 protein gets one entry after TCRdb re-called the RT-PCR reads with MiXCR. Of about 780,000 distinct CDR3 sequences detected, about a fifth appear once; the ten largest clones hold roughly 10%. On this clonotype: Its antigen is unidentified.

This CDR3 has 15 residues. V lost 0 bases and J lost 5, with 13 bases in between. CDR1 is MNHNS and CDR2 is SASEGT in the germline V gene. The TCR originated in a man aged 45-65 years who received an inactivated influenza vaccine. The sequenced sample was PBMCs from blood, obtained more than 4 days after vaccination. This sequence joins TRBV6-1 and TRBJ2-5; possible D gene TRBD2, 5 bases. DNA of the CDR3: TGTGCCAGCAGTGAAGCGTACTCGGGGTGGGAGACCCAGTACTTC. Translation: CASSEAYSGWETQYF.